This TCR beta chain stems from a study of cytomegalovirus exposure and HLA in healthy donors. Study observations and caveats: Presence/absence comparisons presumed near-even sequencing depth among donors.

As concerns this clone: Its antigen is currently unknown.

This CDR3 region has 15 residues. The V end was cut by 0 bases, the J end by 0 bases, with 8 bases between. Germline loops: CDR1 SGHRS, CDR2 YFSETQ. Primers included in the PCR were 60 Vbeta and 13 Jbeta primers. Libraries were prepared by immunoSEQ multiplex PCR; TCRdb keeps only in-frame clonotypes and omits some of them. The table lists more than 85,000 clones, 60% to 80% of them singletons, with over 1% in the top ten. The chain recombines TRBV5-1 with TRBJ2-3, with TRBD2 as a possible D gene (6 bases). The TCR comes from a female donor in good health and CMV-seronegative. Input material: PBMCs. CDR3 residues: CASSLVGGSTDTQYF. The CDR3, as DNA: TGCGCCAGCAGCTTGGTCGGGGGTAGCACAGATACGCAGTATTTT.